The 4 T cell receptor beta chains reported below all come from one sample, sequenced in a study of T cells in severe cutaneous drug reactions. The iRepertoire multiplex PCR system with TCR subtype-specific primers built both bulk and single-cell libraries. Using the multiplex PCR reads, TCRdb records one entry per CDR3 protein without DNA. The sample has roughly 10,000 distinct CDR3 sequences. Carbamazepine had induced Stevens-Johnson syndrome or toxic epidermal necrolysis in the sequenced donors. Source material: cells from a skin blister. Every receptor here comes from a human donor with Stevens-Johnson syndrome, a severe cutaneous drug reaction.

CDR3: CSARDFLAHRQFF. The gene calls are TRBV20-1 and TRBJ2-1. The CDR3 spans 13 residues. The germline V gene encodes CDR1 DFQATT and CDR2 SNEGSKA (reference sequence).

The V and J genes are TRBV20-1 and TRBJ2-2; TCRdb returns TRBD1, unconfirmable since there is no DNA. The length of the CDR3 is 15 residues. Germline V gives CDR1 DFQATT, CDR2 SNEGSKA (reference sequence). CDR3 residues: CSAYPGTKNTGELFF.

This chain connects TRBV20-1 to TRBJ2-3; as DNA is missing, the TRBD2 call by TCRdb cannot be tested. This CDR3 contains 14 residues. Germline assignment: CDR1 DFQATT and CDR2 SNEGSKA (reference sequence). The CDR3 spells CSARDPRSTDTQYF.

The rearrangement joins TRBV20-1 to TRBJ2-7; the D call from TCRdb, TRBD2, cannot be confirmed without DNA. The CDR3 runs 16 residues. Germline V gives CDR1 DFQATT, CDR2 SNEGSKA (reference sequence). The CDR3 loop reads CSARSFGGLTSYEQYF.